This T cell receptor (beta chain) was captured by sequencing in a study of identical twins. Broader study findings: Beta out-of-frame sequences showed weaker excess twin sharing. Cross-sectional statistical analysis, not tracking of the same donors, underpinned the conclusions. While abundant cord blood beta clonotypes carried fewer insertions, memory repertoires showed no such pattern.

Points on this clonotype: Its antigen is unidentified.

The trim removed 0 bases at V and 0 bases at J, leaving 11 bases unmatched. CDR1 is DFQATT and CDR2 is SNEGSKA in the germline V gene (reference sequence). The CDR3 is made up of 19 amino acids. Carrying unique molecular identifiers, the cDNA also gained a universal primer site through template switching. Via MiXCR, TCRdb re-called the 5' RACE reads, giving one row per CDR3 protein. The repertoire holds 420,000 or so distinct CDR3 sequences, roughly 18% seen once, with approximately 12% in the top ten. The sequence came from a man aged 50 to 59 in good health. The chain uses TRBV20-1 and TRBJ2-4; 10 bases are shared with TRBD2. Specimen: naive T cells sorted from blood. The CDR3 nucleotides are TGCAGTGCTAGAGACGCCGGGACTAGCGCGCCCCTAGCCAAAAACATTCAGTACTTC. It translates to CSARDAGTSAPLAKNIQYF.